The rows below give T cell receptor beta chains drawn from one sample of a study of T cell responses to AZD1222 COVID-19 vaccine. TCRdb keeps only in-frame clones here, not all; method: immunoSEQ multiplex PCR. The sample lists 110,000 to 150,000 clones, just under 95% seen once, with around 12% in the top ten. The input for sequencing was peripheral blood, taken after recovery from COVID-19. Receptors were obtained from an adult who had recovered from COVID-19. The CDR3 runs from the conserved cysteine through the conserved F or W. The D gene is left open where the match is weak. Only part of the rows carry a size: once, few, many, or a class if the clone is expanded.

NA TRBJ2-3 TRBV25-1 15 NA TGTGCCAGCAGTGAAAGGCAGGGTCGCACAGATACGCAGTATTTT CASSERQGRTDTQYF
TRBD2 TRBJ2-7 TRBV9 22 NA TGTGCCAGCAGCTCCCAGATCTTTACCCCGGGACTAGCGGGAGGTCGGGCTTACGAGCAGTACTTC CASSSQIFTPGLAGGRAYEQYF
NA TRBJ2-2 TRBV5-1 14 NA TGCGCCAGCAGCTTGCTACGTTTTCCCGGGGAGCTGTTTTTT CASSLLRFPGELFF
NA TRBJ2-1 TRBV19 16 NA TGTGCCAGTAGTACTGCTAGGATGGTGGGGTACAATGAGCAGTTCTTC CASSTARMVGYNEQFF
TRBD1 TRBJ1-5 TRBV28 19 NA TGTGCCAGCAGTTTATTTTTTAGGAATGGACAGGGGCCGAATCAGCCCCAGCATTTT CASSLFFRNGQGPNQPQHF
TRBD1 TRBJ2-1 TRBV7-9 15 once TGTGCCAGCAGCTTACTGGACAGGGGTCACAATGAGCAGTTCTTC CASSLLDRGHNEQFF
TRBD1 TRBJ2-1 TRBV5-8 15 NA TGTGCCAGCAGCCTGCTGACAGGGACGTGGAATGAGCAGTTCTTC CASSLLTGTWNEQFF
TRBD2 TRBJ2-7 TRBV7-2 16 NA TGTGCCAGCAGCTTCGTCGGCGGGAGGGCGTCCTACGAGCAGTACTTC CASSFVGGRASYEQYF
TRBD2 TRBJ2-7 TRBV13 16 NA TGTGCCAGCACCACCGGAGTGGGAGGGCCGTTCGGTGAGCAGTACTTC CASTTGVGGPFGEQYF
NA TRBJ2-6 TRBV28 15 NA TGTGCCAGCAGTCTGACAGGCCCTGGGGCCAACGTCCTGACTTTC CASSLTGPGANVLTF
TRBD2 TRBJ2-7 TRBV18 19 NA TGTGCCAGCTCACCATGGCCTTTACCGGGACTAGCGGGAGTAGGAGAGCAGTACTTC CASSPWPLPGLAGVGEQYF
NA TRBJ1-1 TRBV11-2 12 NA TGTGCCAGCAGCTTAGGAGGGCCCGAAGCTTTCTTT CASSLGGPEAFF
NA TRBJ1-2 TRBV12-5 13 NA TGTGCTAGTGGTTTGGAGGGGGTGCGGGGCTACACCTTC CASGLEGVRGYTF
NA TRBJ2-5 TRBV3-1/TRBV3-2 15 NA TGTGCCAGCAGCCAAGCTGGTAGCGGCCAAGAGACCCAGTACTTC CASSQAGSGQETQYF
TRBD1 TRBJ1-1 TRBV28 19 NA TGTGCCAGCAGTCCAGGTCCTTGGGACAGGGAGAGGGGCAACACTGAAGCTTTCTTT CASSPGPWDRERGNTEAFF
NA TRBJ1-6 TRBV19 18 NA TGTGCCAGTACCGCTACCCCTATGGGGGGGGTACGGGTCTCACCCCTCCACTTT CASTATPMGGVRVSPLHF
NA TRBJ2-1 TRBV28 16 NA TGTGCCAGCAGTTCCCAGACTATCAGCTCCTACAATGAGCAGTTCTTC CASSSQTISSYNEQFF
TRBD2 TRBJ2-5 TRBV6-2/TRBV6-3 17 NA TGTGCCAGCAGTTCACCCCGGGACTACAAGTACCAAGAGACCCAGTACTTC CASSSPRDYKYQETQYF
NA TRBJ1-1 TRBV14 13 NA TGTGCCAGCAGCCCAGATTCATCAAGGACTTTCCGATTT CASSPDSSRTFRF
NA TRBJ1-1 TRBV5-1 13 NA TGCGCCAGCAGAGAGGGTCCCGAGACTGAAGCTTTCTTT CASREGPETEAFF
NA TRBJ2-1 TRBV11-3 14 NA TGTGCCAGCAGCCTCTCGAGCTCCTACAATGAGCAGTTCTTC CASSLSSSYNEQFF
TRBD1 TRBJ2-2 TRBV2 17 once TGTGCCAGCACCGGGACAGGGGGGCCCGCGAACACCGGGGAGCTGTTTTTT CASTGTGGPANTGELFF
NA TRBJ2-7 TRBV28 14 NA TGTGTCAGCAGTTTTTGGGGAAGTCACTACGAGCAGTACTTC CVSSFWGSHYEQYF
TRBD2 TRBJ2-7 TRBV18 15 NA TGTGCCAGCTCACTTCGAGGGACTAGGACGGGGGAGCAGTACTTC CASSLRGTRTGEQYF
NA TRBJ2-3 TRBV11-3 12 NA TGTGCCAGCAGCTCGGGGCAAGATACGCAGTATTTT CASSSGQDTQYF
NA TRBJ1-1 TRBV4-1 18 NA TGCGCCAGCACCCCCGGGTTCGCGGGGACACACATGAACACTGAAGCTTTCTTT CASTPGFAGTHMNTEAFF
TRBD1 TRBJ2-7 TRBV10-3 14 once TGTGCCATCAGCCATACAGGGGGCACTGGGGAGCAGTACTTC CAISHTGGTGEQYF
TRBD1 TRBJ2-3 TRBV28 13 NA TGTGCCAGCAGTTCAGGGGGCTCAGATACGCAGTATTTT CASSSGGSDTQYF
NA TRBJ2-3 TRBV27 14 NA TGTGCCAGCAGAAAAGGCAGGGTCACAGATACGCAGTATTTT CASRKGRVTDTQYF
TRBD1 TRBJ2-3 TRBV5-1 14 NA TGCGCCAGCAGACAGGGGAGTTTCACAGATACGCAGTATTTT CASRQGSFTDTQYF
NA TRBJ1-5 TRBV6-6 14 few TGTGCCAGCAGTTACTTTTATAGCAATCAGCCCCAGCATTTT CASSYFYSNQPQHF
NA TRBJ2-7 TRBV6-1 15 many TGTGCCAGCAGTGAAAGGTTAGGGGACTCCTACGAGCAGTACTTC CASSERLGDSYEQYF
TRBD2 TRBJ2-7 TRBV2 20 once TGTGCCAGCAGTGAAGGATTTTCGTTAGCGGGAGGGGTAAGCTCCTACGAGCAGTACTTC CASSEGFSLAGGVSSYEQYF
TRBD1 TRBJ1-1 TRBV28 15 NA TGTGCCAGCAGTACCGGACAGGTTGGTCTCACTGAAGCTTTCTTT CASSTGQVGLTEAFF
TRBD1 TRBJ1-5 TRBV9 15 NA TGTGCCAGCAGCGTCCTCGGACAGGACAATCAGCCCCAGCATTTT CASSVLGQDNQPQHF
NA TRBJ2-2 TRBV29-1 14 NA TGCAGCGTTGAACTTGCCTCCAACACCGGGGAGCTGTTTTTT CSVELASNTGELFF
NA TRBJ1-1 TRBV10-3 13 NA TGTGCCATCAGCCCTACAAGTAACACTGAAGCTTTCTTT CAISPTSNTEAFF
TRBD1 TRBJ2-2 TRBV28 16 NA TGTGCCAGCAGCAGACCGGGACAGGGGCACACCGGGGAGCTGTTTTTT CASSRPGQGHTGELFF
NA TRBJ1-1 TRBV5-6 15 NA TGTGCCAGCAGCCCGGCGTCGGGCGCCGGCACTGAAGCTTTCTTT CASSPASGAGTEAFF
TRBD1 TRBJ1-1 TRBV11-3 14 NA TGTGCCAGCAGCTTCAGGGGGCAGGACACTGAAGCTTTCTTT CASSFRGQDTEAFF
NA TRBJ2-4 TRBV6-2/TRBV6-3 14 NA TGTGCCAGCAGTTACTCCGGGGCCAAAAACATTCAGTACTTC CASSYSGAKNIQYF
NA TRBJ1-5 TRBV30 14 NA TGTGCCTGGAGTGCTGGACGGACTAATCAGCCCCAGCATTTT CAWSAGRTNQPQHF
NA TRBJ2-3 TRBV9 15 NA TGTGCCAGCAGCGTAGCTGGGGGAGTACGAGATACGCAGTATTTT CASSVAGGVRDTQYF
TRBD1 TRBJ1-6 TRBV5-1 15 NA TGCGCCAGCAGCAAAATGACAGGGAGGGATTCACCCCTCCACTTT CASSKMTGRDSPLHF
NA TRBJ2-5 TRBV15 17 few TGTGCCACCAGCAGACGAGTCGGGGACTCGGGTGGAGAGACCCAGTACTTC CATSRRVGDSGGETQYF